The source of this TCR beta chain is a study of quantifying T cell responses using KT2 cells. About the study: cDNA was made from DNase-treated RNA using alpha and beta constant primers.

A single-stranded UMI oligo with SP2 sequence was ligated to cDNA 3' ends. The first PCR ran 3 to 5 cycles with an equimolar RC1.1 and RC1.2 beta primer mix. One entry per CDR3 protein results from TCRdb running MiXCR on the UMI-ligation and nested PCR reads. The table lists tens of thousands of distinct CDR3 sequences, 9% to 15% of them singletons. Unfractionated PBMC were spiked with known numbers of KT2 clone cells. Trimming removed 2 bases at V and 4 bases at J, with 18 bases between. Germline CDR1 MNHEY, CDR2 SVGAGI. This CDR3 spans 17 amino acids. This clonotype was detected a few times. Source material: PBMCs spiked with cells of the T cell clone KT2. The chain links TRBV6-5 to TRBJ1-5; no firm D call. The TCR originated in a human donor. CDR3 protein: CASSYGPPRAGNQPQHF. For the CDR3, the DNA is TGTGCCAGCAGTTACGGCCCTCCTAGGGCAGGAAATCAGCCCCAGCATTTT.